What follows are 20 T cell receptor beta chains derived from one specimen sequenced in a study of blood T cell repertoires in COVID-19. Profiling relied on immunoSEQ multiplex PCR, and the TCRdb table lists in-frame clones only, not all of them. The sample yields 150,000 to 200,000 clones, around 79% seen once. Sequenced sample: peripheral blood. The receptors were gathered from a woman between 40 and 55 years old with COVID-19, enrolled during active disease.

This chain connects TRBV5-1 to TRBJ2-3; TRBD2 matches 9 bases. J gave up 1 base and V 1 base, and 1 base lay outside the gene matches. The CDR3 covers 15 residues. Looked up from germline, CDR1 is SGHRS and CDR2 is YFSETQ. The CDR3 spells CASSLRGGGTDTQYF. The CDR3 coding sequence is TGCGCCAGCAGCTTGCGCGGGGGGGGCACAGATACGCAGTATTTT.

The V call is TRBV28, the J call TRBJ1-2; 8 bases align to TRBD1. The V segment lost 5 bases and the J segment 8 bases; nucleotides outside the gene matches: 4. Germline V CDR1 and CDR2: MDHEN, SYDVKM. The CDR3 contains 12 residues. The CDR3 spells CASSQGARGYTF. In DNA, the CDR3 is TGTGCCAGCAGTCAGGGGGCGAGGGGCTACACCTTC.

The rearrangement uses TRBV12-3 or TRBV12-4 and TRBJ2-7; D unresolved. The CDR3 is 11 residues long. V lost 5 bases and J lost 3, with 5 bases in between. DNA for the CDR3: TGTGCCAGCAGTGTATTCTACGAGCAGTACTTC. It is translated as CASSVFYEQYF.

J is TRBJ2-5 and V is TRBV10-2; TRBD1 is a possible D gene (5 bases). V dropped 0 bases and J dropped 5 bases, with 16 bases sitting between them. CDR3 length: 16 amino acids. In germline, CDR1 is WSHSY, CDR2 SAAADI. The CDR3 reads CASSESPPGNGETQYF. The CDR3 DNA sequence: TGCGCCAGCAGTGAGTCCCCCCCAGGGAATGGGGAGACCCAGTACTTC.

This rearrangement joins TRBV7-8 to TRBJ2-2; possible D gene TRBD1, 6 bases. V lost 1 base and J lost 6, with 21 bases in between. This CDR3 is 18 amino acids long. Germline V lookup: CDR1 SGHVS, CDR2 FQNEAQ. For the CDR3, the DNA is TGTGCCAGCAGCTTAGGACAACAGGGTACCGGGTCGGCCGGGGAGCTGTTTTTT. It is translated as CASSLGQQGTGSAGELFF. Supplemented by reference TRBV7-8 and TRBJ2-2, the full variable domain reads GAGVSQSPRYKVAKRGQDVALRCDPISGHVSLFWYQQALGQGPEFLTYFQNEAQLDKSGLPSDRFFAERPEGSVSTLKIQRTQQEDSAVYLCASSLGQQGTGSAGELFFGEGSRLTVL.

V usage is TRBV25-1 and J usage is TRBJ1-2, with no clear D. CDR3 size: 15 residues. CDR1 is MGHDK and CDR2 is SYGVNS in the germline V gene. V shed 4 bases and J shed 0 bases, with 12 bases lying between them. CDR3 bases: TGTGCCAGCAGTGTTCCAGGTGCAACTAACTATGGCTACACCTTC. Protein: CASSVPGATNYGYTF.

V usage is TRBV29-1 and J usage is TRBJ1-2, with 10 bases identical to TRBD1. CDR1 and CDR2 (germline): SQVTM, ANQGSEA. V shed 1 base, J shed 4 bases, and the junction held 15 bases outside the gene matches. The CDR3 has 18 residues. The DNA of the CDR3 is TGCAGCGTTGAAGCTATCGTTCTCGGACAGGGGGTGGGCTATGGCTACACCTTC. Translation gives CSVEAIVLGQGVGYGYTF. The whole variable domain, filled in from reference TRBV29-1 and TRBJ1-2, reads SAVISQKPSRDICQRGTSLTIQCQVDSQVTMMFWYRQQPGQSLTLIATANQGSEATYESGFVIDKFPISRPNLTFSTLTVSNMSPEDSSIYLCSVEAIVLGQGVGYGYTFGSGTRLTVV.

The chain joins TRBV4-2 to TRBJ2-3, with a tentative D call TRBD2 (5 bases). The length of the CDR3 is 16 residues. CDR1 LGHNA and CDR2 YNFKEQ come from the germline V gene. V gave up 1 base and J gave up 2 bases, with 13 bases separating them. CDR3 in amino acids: CASSQGARAATDTQYF. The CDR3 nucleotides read TGTGCCAGCAGCCAAGGGGCGAGAGCGGCCACAGATACGCAGTATTTT.

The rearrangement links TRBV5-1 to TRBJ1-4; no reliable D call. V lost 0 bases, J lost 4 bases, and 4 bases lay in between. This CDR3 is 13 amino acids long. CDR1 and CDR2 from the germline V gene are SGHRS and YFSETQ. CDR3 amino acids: CASSLGLNEKLFF. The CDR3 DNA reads TGCGCCAGCAGCTTGGGTCTTAATGAAAAACTGTTTTTT.

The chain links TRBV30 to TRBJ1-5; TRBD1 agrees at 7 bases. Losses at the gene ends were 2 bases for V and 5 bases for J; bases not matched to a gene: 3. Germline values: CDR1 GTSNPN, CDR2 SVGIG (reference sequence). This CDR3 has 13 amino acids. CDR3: CAWSRQGDQPQHF. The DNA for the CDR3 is TGTGCCTGGAGTCGGCAGGGGGATCAGCCCCAGCATTTT.

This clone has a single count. In DNA form, the CDR3 reads TGTGCCAGCAGCTTTGGTTCTTATGGAGGGGAAGAGACCCAGTACTTC. Its protein product is CASSFGSYGGEETQYF. The chain carries TRBV11-1 and TRBJ2-5; a possible D gene is TRBD2 (6 bases). The CDR3 spans 16 residues. Germline V gene lookup returns CDR1 SGHAT and CDR2 FQDESV (reference sequence). The V end lost 3 bases, the J end lost 3 bases, and 17 bases lay between the germline ends.

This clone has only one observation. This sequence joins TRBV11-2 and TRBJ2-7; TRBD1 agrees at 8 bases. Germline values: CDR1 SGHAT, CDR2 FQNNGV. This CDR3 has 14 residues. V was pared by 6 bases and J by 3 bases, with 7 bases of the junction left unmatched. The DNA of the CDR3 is TGTGCCAGCAGATGGACAGGGATAGACTACGAGCAGTACTTC. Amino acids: CASRWTGIDYEQYF. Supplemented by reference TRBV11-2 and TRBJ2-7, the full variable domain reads EAGVAQSPRYKIIEKRQSVAFWCNPISGHATLYWYQQILGQGPKLLIQFQNNGVVDDSQLPKDRFSAERLKGVDSTLKIQPAKLEDSAVYLCASRWTGIDYEQYFGPGTRLTVT.

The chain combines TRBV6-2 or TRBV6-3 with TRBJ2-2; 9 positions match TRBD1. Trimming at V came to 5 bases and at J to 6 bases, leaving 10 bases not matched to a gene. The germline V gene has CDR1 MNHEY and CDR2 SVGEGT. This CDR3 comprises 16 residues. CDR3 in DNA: TGTGCCAGCAGTACTGGGACAGGGAAGGGAGCCGGGGAGCTGTTTTTT. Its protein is CASSTGTGKGAGELFF.

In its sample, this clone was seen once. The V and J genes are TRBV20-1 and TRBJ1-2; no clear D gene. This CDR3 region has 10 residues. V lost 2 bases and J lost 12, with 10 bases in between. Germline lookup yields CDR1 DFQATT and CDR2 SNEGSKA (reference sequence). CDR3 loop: CSARPVRDTF. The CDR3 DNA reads TGCAGTGCTAGACCCGTCCGGGACACCTTC.

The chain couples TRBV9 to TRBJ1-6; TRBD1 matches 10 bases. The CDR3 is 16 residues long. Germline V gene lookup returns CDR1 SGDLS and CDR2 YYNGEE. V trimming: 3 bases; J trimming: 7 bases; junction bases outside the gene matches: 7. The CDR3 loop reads CASSAYGQGGNSPLHF. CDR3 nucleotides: TGTGCCAGCAGCGCCTACGGACAGGGGGGAAATTCACCCCTCCACTTT. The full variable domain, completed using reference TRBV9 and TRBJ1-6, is DSGVTQTPKHLITATGQRVTLRCSPRSGDLSVYWYQQSLDQGLQFLIQYYNGEERAKGNILERFSAQQFPDLHSELNLSSLELGDSALYFCASSAYGQGGNSPLHFGNGTRLTVT.

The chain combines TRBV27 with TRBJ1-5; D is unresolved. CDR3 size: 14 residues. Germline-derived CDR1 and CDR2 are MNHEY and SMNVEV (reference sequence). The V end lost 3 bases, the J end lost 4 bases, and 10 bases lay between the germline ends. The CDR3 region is CASSFIRGNQPQHF. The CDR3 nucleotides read TGTGCCAGCAGTTTTATCCGGGGAAATCAGCCCCAGCATTTT.

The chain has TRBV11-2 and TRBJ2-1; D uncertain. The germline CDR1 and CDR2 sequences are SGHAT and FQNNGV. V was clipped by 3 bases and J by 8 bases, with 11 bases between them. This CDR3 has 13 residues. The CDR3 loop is CASSFYQLDEQFF. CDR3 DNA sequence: TGTGCCAGCAGCTTCTACCAACTGGATGAGCAGTTCTTC. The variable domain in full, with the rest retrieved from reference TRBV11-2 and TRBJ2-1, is EAGVAQSPRYKIIEKRQSVAFWCNPISGHATLYWYQQILGQGPKLLIQFQNNGVVDDSQLPKDRFSAERLKGVDSTLKIQPAKLEDSAVYLCASSFYQLDEQFFGPGTRLTVL.

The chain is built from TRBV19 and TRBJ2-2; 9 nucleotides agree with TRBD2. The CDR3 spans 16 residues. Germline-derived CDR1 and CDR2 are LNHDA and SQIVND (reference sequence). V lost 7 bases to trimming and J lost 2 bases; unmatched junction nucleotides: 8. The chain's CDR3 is CASNPWGLANTGELFF. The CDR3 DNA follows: TGTGCCAGTAATCCCTGGGGACTAGCAAACACCGGGGAGCTGTTTTTT.

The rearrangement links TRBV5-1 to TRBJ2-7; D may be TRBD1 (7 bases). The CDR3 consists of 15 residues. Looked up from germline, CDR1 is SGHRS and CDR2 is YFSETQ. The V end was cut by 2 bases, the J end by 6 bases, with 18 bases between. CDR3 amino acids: CASSFPRQGGFEQYF. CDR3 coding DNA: TGCGCCAGCAGCTTCCCGCGACAGGGAGGTTTCGAGCAGTACTTC.

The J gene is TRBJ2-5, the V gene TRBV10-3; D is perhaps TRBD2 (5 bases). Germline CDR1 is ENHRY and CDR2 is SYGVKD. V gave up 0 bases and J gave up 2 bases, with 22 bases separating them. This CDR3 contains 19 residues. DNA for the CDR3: TGTGCCATCAGTGAGTCTTGGGTCAACCCGGAGGCGGATCAAGAGACCCAGTACTTC. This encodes CAISESWVNPEADQETQYF.